These T cell receptor beta chains were read from a single sample in a study of blood T cell repertoires in COVID-19. Profiling relied on immunoSEQ multiplex PCR, and the TCRdb table lists in-frame clones only, not all of them. The repertoire holds 100,000 or so clones, roughly 82% seen once, with about a tenth in the top ten. The specimen sequenced was peripheral blood. Receptors originate from a man between 65 and 85 years old with active or convalescent COVID-19. The CDR3 runs from the conserved cysteine through the conserved F or W. A D gene is named only where the DNA matches it firmly. The size entry is marked missing in some rows and otherwise reads once, few, many or a size class.

J gene,V gene,D gene,clone size,CDR3 protein,CDR3 DNA
TRBJ1-5,TRBV3-1/TRBV3-2,-,-,CASSPGSGYGNQPQHF,TGTGCCAGCAGCCCGGGGTCGGGGTACGGCAATCAGCCCCAGCATTTT
TRBJ1-1,TRBV9,-,many,CASSVLVNTEAFF,TGTGCCAGCAGCGTATTAGTTAACACTGAAGCTTTCTTT
TRBJ1-2,TRBV7-9,-,-,CASSLSGHLNYGYTF,TGTGCCAGCAGCTTGTCGGGACACCTCAACTATGGCTACACCTTC
TRBJ1-6,TRBV7-9,-,-,CASSLERGGSPLHF,TGTGCCAGCAGCTTGGAACGAGGGGGTTCACCCCTCCACTTT
TRBJ1-1,TRBV5-8,-,once,CASRRLMNTEAFF,TGTGCCAGCAGACGACTGATGAACACTGAAGCTTTCTTT
TRBJ2-7,TRBV7-2,-,-,CASSPSAGKYEQYF,TGTGCCAGCAGCCCCTCGGCAGGGAAGTACGAGCAGTACTTC
TRBJ1-3,TRBV18,-,-,CASSRRGSGNTIYF,TGTGCCAGCTCACGCAGGGGCTCGGGAAACACCATATATTTT
TRBJ1-2,TRBV7-9,TRBD1,-,CASSQGQTFNYGYTF,TGTGCCAGCAGCCAGGGACAGACTTTTAACTATGGCTACACCTTC
TRBJ2-5,TRBV6-5,-,-,CATRRRGFQETQYF,TGTGCCACCAGAAGACGGGGGTTCCAAGAGACCCAGTACTTC
TRBJ2-1,TRBV10-3,TRBD2,few,CAISVGLAESYNEQFF,TGTGCCATCAGTGTCGGACTAGCGGAGTCTTACAATGAGCAGTTCTTC
TRBJ1-2,TRBV21-1,-,-,CASPAPGAGGGGYTF,TGTGCCAGTCCAGCACCGGGAGCAGGGGGCGGTGGCTACACCTTC
TRBJ2-5,TRBV4-3,TRBD2,-,CASSGSGGRETQYF,TGCGCCAGCTCGGGTAGCGGGGGACGCGAGACCCAGTACTTC
TRBJ1-1,TRBV11-3,-,many,CASSRRSGSRNAEAFF,TGTGCCAGCAGCCGTCGGTCAGGGTCGCGCAACGCTGAAGCTTTCTTT
TRBJ2-2,TRBV6-2/TRBV6-3,-,-,CASSYSRGGLNGELFF,TGTGCCAGCAGTTACTCAAGGGGGGGCCTCAACGGGGAGCTGTTTTTT
TRBJ1-2,TRBV6-1,TRBD1,-,CASSEQSGQIYGYTF,TGTGCCAGCAGTGAGCAATCGGGACAGATCTATGGCTACACCTTC
TRBJ1-6,TRBV7-2,-,-,CASSLDRVYSPLHF,TGTGCCAGCAGCTTAGACAGGGTTTACTCACCCCTCCACTTT
TRBJ1-1,TRBV2,TRBD1,-,CASSGDSNTEAFF,TGTGCCAGCAGTGGGGACAGCAACACTGAAGCTTTCTTT
TRBJ1-2,TRBV12-3/TRBV12-4,-,-,CASSFGGEGYTF,TGTGCCAGCAGTTTCGGGGGTGAGGGCTACACCTTC
TRBJ2-2,TRBV9,-,-,CASSVDRAKTGELFF,TGTGCCAGCAGCGTAGACAGGGCCAAGACCGGGGAGCTGTTTTTT
TRBJ2-5,TRBV7-9,TRBD2,-,CASTLGSGPETQYF,TGTGCCAGCACCCTCGGTAGCGGGCCAGAGACCCAGTACTTC
TRBJ2-3,TRBV7-3,-,-,CASSPGSPADTQYF,TGTGCCAGCAGCCCGGGAAGCCCCGCAGATACGCAGTATTTT
TRBJ2-3,TRBV24-1,TRBD1,-,CATSDRDSFTDTQYF,TGTGCCACCAGTGATCGGGACAGTTTCACAGATACGCAGTATTTT
TRBJ2-3,TRBV7-6,-,-,CASSLQGSTDTQYF,TGTGCCAGCAGCTTACAGGGAAGCACAGATACGCAGTATTTT
TRBJ2-2,TRBV11-2,TRBD1,once,CASSTRAGQVTGELFF,TGTGCCAGCAGTACGAGGGCGGGACAGGTCACCGGGGAGCTGTTTTTT
TRBJ1-2,TRBV25-1,-,once,CASSESPSYGYTF,TGTGCCAGCAGTGAATCCCCCAGTTATGGCTACACCTTC
TRBJ1-5,TRBV9,-,-,CASSVVDIDWGSFNQPQHF,TGTGCCAGCAGCGTAGTGGACATCGATTGGGGATCTTTCAATCAGCCCCAGCATTTT
TRBJ2-1,TRBV2,-,-,CASSPQGGGPFGNEQFF,TGTGCCAGCAGCCCTCAAGGGGGGGGGCCATTCGGCAATGAGCAGTTCTTC
TRBJ1-2,TRBV18,-,-,CASSPGQYYGYTF,TGTGCCAGCTCACCCGGACAGTATTATGGCTACACCTTC
TRBJ2-7,TRBV5-1,TRBD1,-,CASSLVRTGSYEQYF,TGCGCCAGCAGCTTGGTACGGACAGGCAGTTACGAGCAGTACTTC
TRBJ1-5,TRBV27,-,-,CASPMRNREHF,TGTGCCAGCCCCATGAGGAACCGAGAGCATTTT
TRBJ2-3,TRBV7-6,TRBD2,-,CASSSTSGGPGAQYF,TGTGCCAGCAGCTCGACTAGCGGGGGCCCAGGGGCGCAGTATTTT
TRBJ2-1,TRBV20-1,TRBD2,-,CSASFGTSGADEQFF,TGCAGTGCTAGTTTTGGGACTAGCGGGGCAGATGAGCAGTTCTTC
TRBJ2-1,TRBV3-1/TRBV3-2,TRBD2,-,CASSQEGTSQSEQFF,TGTGCCAGCAGCCAAGAAGGGACTAGCCAATCTGAGCAGTTCTTC
TRBJ1-5,TRBV19,TRBD1,-,CASSTIRTGNNQPQHF,TGTGCCAGTAGTACCATCCGGACAGGGAACAATCAGCCCCAGCATTTT
TRBJ2-5,TRBV3-1/TRBV3-2,-,few,CASSTTSGQTETQYF,TGTGCCAGCAGCACTACTTCGGGACAAACGGAGACCCAGTACTTC
TRBJ1-1,TRBV4-2,-,-,CASSQGLAEAFF,TGTGCCAGCAGCCAAGGGCTAGCCGAAGCTTTCTTT
TRBJ1-1,TRBV29-1,-,once,CSVAQDPEAFF,TGCAGCGTTGCACAGGATCCTGAAGCTTTCTTT
TRBJ1-1,TRBV14,-,-,CASSPGPAGEAFF,TGTGCCAGCAGCCCCGGGCCGGCGGGTGAAGCTTTCTTT
TRBJ2-1,TRBV29-1,TRBD2,-,CSVGLGSGDVNEQFF,TGCAGCGTGGGACTGGGTAGCGGGGACGTCAATGAGCAGTTCTTC